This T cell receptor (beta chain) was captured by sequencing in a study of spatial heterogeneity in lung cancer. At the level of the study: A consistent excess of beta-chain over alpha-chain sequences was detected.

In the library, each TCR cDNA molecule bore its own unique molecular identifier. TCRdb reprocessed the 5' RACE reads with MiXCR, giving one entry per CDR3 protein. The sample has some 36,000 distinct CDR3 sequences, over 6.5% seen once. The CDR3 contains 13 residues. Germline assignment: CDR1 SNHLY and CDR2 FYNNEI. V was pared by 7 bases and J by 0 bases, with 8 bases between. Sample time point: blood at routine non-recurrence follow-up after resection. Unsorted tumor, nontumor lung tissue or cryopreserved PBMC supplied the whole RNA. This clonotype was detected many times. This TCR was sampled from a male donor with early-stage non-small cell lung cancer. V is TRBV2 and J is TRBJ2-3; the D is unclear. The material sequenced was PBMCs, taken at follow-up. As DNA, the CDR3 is TGTGCCAGCACAGCGACCAGCACAGATACGCAGTATTTT. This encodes CASTATSTDTQYF.